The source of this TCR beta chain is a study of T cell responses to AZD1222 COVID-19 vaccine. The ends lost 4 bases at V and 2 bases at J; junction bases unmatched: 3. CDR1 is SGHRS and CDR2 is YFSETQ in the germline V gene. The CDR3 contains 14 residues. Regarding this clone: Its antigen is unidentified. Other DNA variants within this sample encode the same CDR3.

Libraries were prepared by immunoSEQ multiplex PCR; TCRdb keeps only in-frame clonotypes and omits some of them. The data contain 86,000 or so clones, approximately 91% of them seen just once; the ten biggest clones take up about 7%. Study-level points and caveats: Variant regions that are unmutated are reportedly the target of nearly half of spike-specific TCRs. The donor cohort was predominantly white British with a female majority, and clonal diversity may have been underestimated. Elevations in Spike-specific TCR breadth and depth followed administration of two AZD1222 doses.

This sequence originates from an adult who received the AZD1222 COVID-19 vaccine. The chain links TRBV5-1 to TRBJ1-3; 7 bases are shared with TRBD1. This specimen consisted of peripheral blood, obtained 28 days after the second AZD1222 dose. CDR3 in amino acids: CASSPGTAGNTIYF. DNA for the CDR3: TGCGCCAGCAGCCCAGGGACAGCTGGAAACACCATATATTTT.